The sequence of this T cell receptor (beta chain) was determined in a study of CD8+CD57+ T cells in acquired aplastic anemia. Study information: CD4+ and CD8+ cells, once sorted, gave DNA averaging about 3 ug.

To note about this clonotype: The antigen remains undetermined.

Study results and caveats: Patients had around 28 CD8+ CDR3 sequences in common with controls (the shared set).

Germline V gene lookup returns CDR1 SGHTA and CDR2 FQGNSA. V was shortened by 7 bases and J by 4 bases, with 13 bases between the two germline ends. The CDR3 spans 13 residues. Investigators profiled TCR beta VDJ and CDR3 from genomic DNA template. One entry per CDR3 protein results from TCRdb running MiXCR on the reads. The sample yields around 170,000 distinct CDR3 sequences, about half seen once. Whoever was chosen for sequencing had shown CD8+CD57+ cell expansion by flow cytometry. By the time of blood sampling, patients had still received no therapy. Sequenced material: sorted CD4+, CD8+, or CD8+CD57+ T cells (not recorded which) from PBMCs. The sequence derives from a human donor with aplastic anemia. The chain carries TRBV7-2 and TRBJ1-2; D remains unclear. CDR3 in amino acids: CASNYGGRYGYTF. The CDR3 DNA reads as TGTGCCAGCAACTATGGCGGGCGCTATGGCTACACCTTC.